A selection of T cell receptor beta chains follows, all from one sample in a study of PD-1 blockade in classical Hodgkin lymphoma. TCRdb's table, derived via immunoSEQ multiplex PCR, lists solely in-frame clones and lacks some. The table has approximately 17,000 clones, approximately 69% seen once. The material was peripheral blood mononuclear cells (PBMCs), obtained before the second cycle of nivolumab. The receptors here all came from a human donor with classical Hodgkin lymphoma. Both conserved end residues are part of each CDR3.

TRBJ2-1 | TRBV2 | CASSEMVAGSEQFF
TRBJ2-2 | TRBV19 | CASSVASNTGELFF
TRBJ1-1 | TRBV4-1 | CASSQDAYRGNTEAFF
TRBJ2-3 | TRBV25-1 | CASSDTFLTTDTQYF
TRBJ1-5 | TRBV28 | CASSLLPGEYSNQPQHF
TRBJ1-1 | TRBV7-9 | CASSWNTEAFF
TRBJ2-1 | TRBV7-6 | CASSTGRDSRPEQFF
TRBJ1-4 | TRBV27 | CASSRDRGTTNEKLFF
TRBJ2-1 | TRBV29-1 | CSVQRLAGETEQFF
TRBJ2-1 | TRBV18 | CASSPLETWGNEQFF
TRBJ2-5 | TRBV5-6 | CASSLLWEQETQYF
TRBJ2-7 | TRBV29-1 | CSVEVRGPYEQYF
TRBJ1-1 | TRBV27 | CASQSGTGGAGTEAFF
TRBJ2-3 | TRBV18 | CASSRAAGGRTDTQYF
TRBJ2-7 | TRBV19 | CASSIGKGSAYEQYF
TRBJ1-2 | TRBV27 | CASSKQGYGYTF
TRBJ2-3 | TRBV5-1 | CASRPGPITDTQYF
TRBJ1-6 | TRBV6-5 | CASSPEARESPLHF
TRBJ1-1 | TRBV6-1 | CASSEALSRTEAFF
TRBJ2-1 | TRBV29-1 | CSVGPGSISSAEQFF
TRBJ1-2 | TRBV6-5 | CASSYSESDAYYCTF
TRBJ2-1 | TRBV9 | CASSRTERSYNEQFF